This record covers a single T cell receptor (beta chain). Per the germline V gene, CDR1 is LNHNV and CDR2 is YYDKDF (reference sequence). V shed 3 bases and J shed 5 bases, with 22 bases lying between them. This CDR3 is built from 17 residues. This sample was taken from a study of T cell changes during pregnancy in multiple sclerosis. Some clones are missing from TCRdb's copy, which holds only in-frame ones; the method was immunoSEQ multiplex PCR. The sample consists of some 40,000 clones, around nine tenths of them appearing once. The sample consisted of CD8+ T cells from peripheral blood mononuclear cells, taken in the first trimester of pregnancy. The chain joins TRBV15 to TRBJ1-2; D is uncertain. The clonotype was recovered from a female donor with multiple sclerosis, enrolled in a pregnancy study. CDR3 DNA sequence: TGTGCCACCAGCAGCCCGAAAGAGTTCAAACCCCTATATGGCTACACCTTC. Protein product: CATSSPKEFKPLYGYTF.